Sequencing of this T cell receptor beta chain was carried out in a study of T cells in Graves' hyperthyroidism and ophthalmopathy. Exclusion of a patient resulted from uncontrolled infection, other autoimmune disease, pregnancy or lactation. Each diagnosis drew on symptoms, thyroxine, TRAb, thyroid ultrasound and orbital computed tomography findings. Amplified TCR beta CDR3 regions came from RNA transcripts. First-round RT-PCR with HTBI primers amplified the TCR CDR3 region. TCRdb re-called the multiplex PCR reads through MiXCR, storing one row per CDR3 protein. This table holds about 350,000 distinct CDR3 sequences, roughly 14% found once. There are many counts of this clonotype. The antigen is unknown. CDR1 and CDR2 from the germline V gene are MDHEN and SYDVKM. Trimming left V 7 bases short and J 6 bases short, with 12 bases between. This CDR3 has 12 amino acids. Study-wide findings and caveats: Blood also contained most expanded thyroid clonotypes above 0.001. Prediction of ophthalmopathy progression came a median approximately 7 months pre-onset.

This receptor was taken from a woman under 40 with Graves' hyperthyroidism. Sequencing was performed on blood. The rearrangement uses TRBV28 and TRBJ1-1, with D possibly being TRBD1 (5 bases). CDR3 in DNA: TGTGCCAGCACCGGGGGGGTTCCTGAAGCTTTCTTT. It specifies CASTGGVPEAFF.